This T cell receptor beta chain was recovered during a study of T cell responses to AZD1222 COVID-19 vaccine. For the study at large: Investigators merged groups given second doses at roughly 4 or roughly 12 weeks.

Using immunoSEQ multiplex PCR, the repertoire was profiled, and TCRdb retains in-frame clones only, with some absent. This table has around 50,000 clones, around 88% appearing once. V lost 4 bases to trimming and J lost 0 bases; unmatched junction nucleotides: 4. The CDR3 is 15 amino acids. CDR1 is MNHEY, CDR2 SVGEGT, per germline. This TCR was recovered from an adult in good health. Here the sequenced sample was peripheral blood, taken on day 0 of AZD1222 vaccination. This chain uses TRBV6-2 or TRBV6-3 with TRBJ2-7, with 9 bases that match TRBD2. In nucleotides, the CDR3 is TGTGCCAGCAGTTCCCTAGCGGGAAGCTCCTACGAGCAGTACTTC. Its translation: CASSSLAGSSYEQYF.